The clone carrying this TCR beta chain is a singleton in its sample. The target antigen is unknown. Sample-barcoded 5' priming and a J-beta primer mix drove a second PCR of roughly 6 to 12 cycles. TCRdb re-called the 5' RACE reads with MiXCR, one entry per CDR3 protein. The repertoire includes hundreds of thousands of distinct CDR3 sequences, 62% of them detected once, and 28% sits in the top ten. The data stem from a study of blood T cells in healthy people across ages. Study at large: Per two T cells, about one barcoded beta molecule was captured through template switching.

Trimming took 5 bases from V and 8 from J, leaving 11 bases between them. CDR3 size: 12 residues. The germline V gene has CDR1 SGHTA and CDR2 FQGNSA. Study-level findings and limits: As age increased, TCR beta diversity per million T cells fell in a roughly linear fashion.

The J gene is TRBJ2-3, the V gene TRBV7-2; D gene unclear. The material sequenced was blood. The TCR originated in a man aged 25-40 years in good health. The CDR3 DNA follows: TGTGCCAGCAGCCCCGACACTGGTACGCAGTATTTT. It yields the protein CASSPDTGTQYF.